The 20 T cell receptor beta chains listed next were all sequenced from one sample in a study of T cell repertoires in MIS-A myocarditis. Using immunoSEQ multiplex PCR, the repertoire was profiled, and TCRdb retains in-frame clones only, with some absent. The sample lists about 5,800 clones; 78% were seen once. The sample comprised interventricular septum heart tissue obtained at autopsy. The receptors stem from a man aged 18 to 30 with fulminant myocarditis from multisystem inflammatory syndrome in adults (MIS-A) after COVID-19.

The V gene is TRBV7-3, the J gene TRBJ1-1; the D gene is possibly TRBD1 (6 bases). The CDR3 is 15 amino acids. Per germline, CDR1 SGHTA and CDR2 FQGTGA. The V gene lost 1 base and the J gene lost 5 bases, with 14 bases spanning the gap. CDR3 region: CASSLNSGEKTEAFF. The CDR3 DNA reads TGTGCCAGCAGCTTAAATTCAGGGGAAAAAACTGAAGCTTTCTTT.

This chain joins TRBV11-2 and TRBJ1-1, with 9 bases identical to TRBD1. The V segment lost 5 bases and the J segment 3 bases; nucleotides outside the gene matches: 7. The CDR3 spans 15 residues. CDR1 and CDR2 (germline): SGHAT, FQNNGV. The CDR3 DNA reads TGTGCCAGCAGCCCCCGGGACAGGGCAGACACTGAAGCTTTCTTT. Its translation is CASSPRDRADTEAFF.

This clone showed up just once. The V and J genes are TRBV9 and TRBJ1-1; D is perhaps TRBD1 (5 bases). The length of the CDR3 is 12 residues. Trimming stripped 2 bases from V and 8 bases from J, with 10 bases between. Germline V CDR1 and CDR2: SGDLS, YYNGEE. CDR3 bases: TGTGCCAGCAGCGTGGGACGTGAGGAAGCTTTCTTT. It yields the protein CASSVGREEAFF. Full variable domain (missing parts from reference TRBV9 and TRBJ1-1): DSGVTQTPKHLITATGQRVTLRCSPRSGDLSVYWYQQSLDQGLQFLIQYYNGEERAKGNILERFSAQQFPDLHSELNLSSLELGDSALYFCASSVGREEAFFGQGTRLTVV.

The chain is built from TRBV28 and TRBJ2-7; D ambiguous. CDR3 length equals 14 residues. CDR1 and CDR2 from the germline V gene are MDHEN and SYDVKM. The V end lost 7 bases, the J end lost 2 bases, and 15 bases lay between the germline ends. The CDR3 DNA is TGTGCCAGCACCTCGACATCCTCCACCTACGAGCAGTACTTC. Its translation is CASTSTSSTYEQYF.

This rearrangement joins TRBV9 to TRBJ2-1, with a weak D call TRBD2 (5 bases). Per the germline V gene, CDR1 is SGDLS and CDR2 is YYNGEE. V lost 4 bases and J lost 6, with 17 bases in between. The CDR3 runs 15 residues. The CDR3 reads CASSPGRGRFNEQFF. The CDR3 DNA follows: TGTGCCAGCAGCCCAGGACGGGGTCGCTTCAATGAGCAGTTCTTC. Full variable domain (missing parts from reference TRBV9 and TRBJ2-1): DSGVTQTPKHLITATGQRVTLRCSPRSGDLSVYWYQQSLDQGLQFLIQYYNGEERAKGNILERFSAQQFPDLHSELNLSSLELGDSALYFCASSPGRGRFNEQFFGPGTRLTVL.

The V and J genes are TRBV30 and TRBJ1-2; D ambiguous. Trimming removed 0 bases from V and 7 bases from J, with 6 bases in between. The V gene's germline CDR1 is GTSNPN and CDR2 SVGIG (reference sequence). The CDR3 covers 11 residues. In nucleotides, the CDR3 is TGTGCCTGGAGTGTACAAATTGGCTACACCTTC. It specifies CAWSVQIGYTF.

The CDR3 DNA follows: TGTGCCAGCAGCTTAGGAGTCGGGGAATTAAGCTATGGCTACACCTTC. Protein product: CASSLGVGELSYGYTF. The chain has TRBV13 and TRBJ1-2, with D hard to call. Trimming took off 0 bases at V and 4 bases at J, with 15 bases between the two ends. The CDR3 spans 16 residues. Looked up from germline, CDR1 is PRHDT and CDR2 is FYEKMQ (reference sequence).

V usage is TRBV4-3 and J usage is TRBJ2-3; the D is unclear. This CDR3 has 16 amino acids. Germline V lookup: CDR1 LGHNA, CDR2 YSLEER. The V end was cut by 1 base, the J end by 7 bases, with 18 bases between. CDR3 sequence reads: CASSQVIGVGPNTQYF. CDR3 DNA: TGCGCCAGCAGCCAAGTTATAGGCGTCGGCCCTAATACGCAGTATTTT.

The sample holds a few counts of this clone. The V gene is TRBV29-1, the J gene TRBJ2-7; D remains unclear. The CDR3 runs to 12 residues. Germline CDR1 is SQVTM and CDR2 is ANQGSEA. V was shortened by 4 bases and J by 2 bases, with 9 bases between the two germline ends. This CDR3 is CSVVGSPYEQYF. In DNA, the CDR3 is TGCAGCGTTGTTGGCAGTCCCTACGAGCAGTACTTC.

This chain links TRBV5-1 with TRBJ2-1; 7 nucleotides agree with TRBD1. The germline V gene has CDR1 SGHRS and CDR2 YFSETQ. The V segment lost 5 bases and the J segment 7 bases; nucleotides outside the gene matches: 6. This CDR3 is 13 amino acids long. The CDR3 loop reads CASRRTGVNEQFF. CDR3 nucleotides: TGCGCCAGCAGACGGACAGGAGTAAATGAGCAGTTCTTC.

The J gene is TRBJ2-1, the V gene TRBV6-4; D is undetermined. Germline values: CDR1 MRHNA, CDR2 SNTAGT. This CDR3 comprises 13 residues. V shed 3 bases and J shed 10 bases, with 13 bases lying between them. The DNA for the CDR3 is TGTGCCAGCAGTGAAAGATTGTTGTCGGAGCAGTTCTTC. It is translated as CASSERLLSEQFF.

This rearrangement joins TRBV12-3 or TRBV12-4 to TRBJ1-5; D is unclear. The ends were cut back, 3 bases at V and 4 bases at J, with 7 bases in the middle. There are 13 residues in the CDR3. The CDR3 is CASSFKPNQPQHF. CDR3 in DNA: TGTGCCAGCAGTTTCAAGCCAAATCAGCCCCAGCATTTT.

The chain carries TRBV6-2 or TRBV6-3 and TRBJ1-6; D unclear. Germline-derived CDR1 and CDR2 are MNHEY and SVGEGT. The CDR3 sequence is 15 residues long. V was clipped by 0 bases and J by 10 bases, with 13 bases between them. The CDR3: CASSYSGRFQSPLHF. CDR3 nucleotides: TGTGCCAGCAGTTACTCGGGCAGGTTCCAATCACCCCTCCACTTT.

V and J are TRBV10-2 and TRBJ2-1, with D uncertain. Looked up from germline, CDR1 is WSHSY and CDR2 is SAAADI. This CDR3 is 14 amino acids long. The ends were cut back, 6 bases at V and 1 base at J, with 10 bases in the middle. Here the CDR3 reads CASRSGDSYNEQFF. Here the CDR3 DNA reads TGCGCCAGCAGAAGTGGGGATTCCTACAATGAGCAGTTCTTC.

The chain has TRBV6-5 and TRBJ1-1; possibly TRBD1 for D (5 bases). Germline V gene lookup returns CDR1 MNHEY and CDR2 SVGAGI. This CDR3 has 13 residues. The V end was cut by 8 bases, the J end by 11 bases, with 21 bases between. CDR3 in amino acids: CASGGVVGSAAFF. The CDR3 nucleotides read TGTGCCAGCGGAGGGGTTGTTGGGTCCGCCGCTTTCTTT.

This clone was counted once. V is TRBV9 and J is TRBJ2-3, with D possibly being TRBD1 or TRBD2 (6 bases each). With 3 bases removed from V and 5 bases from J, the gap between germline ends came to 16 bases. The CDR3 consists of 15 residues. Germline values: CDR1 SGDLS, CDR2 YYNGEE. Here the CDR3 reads CASSGDLGAVDTQYF. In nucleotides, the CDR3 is TGTGCCAGCAGCGGGGACTTGGGGGCGGTAGATACGCAGTATTTT.

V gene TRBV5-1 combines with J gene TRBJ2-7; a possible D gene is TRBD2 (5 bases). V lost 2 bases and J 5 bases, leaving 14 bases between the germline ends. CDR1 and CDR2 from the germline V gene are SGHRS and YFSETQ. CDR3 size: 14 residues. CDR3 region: CASSFFRETDEQYF. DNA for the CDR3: TGCGCCAGCAGCTTTTTCCGGGAAACGGACGAGCAGTACTTC.

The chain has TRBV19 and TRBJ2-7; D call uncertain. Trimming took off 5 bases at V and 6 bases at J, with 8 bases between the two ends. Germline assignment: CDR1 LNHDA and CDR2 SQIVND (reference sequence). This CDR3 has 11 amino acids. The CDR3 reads CASSGYGEQYF. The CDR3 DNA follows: TGTGCCAGTAGTGGGTATGGCGAGCAGTACTTC.

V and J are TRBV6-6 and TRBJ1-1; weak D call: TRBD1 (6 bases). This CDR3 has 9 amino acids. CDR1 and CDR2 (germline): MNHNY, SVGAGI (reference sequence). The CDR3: CCTGTEAFF. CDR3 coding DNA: TGTTGTACAGGGACTGAAGCTTTCTTT.

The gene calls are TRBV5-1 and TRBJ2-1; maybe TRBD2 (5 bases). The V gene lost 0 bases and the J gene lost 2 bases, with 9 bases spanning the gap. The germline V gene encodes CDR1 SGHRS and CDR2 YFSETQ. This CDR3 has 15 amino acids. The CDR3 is CASSLAGRAYNEQFF. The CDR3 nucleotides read TGCGCCAGCAGCTTGGCCGGGCGGGCCTACAATGAGCAGTTCTTC. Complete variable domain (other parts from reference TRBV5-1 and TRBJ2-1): KAGVTQTPRYLIKTRGQQVTLSCSPISGHRSVSWYQQTPGQGLQFLFEYFSETQRNKGNFPGRFSGRQFSNSRSEMNVSTLELGDSALYLCASSLAGRAYNEQFFGPGTRLTVL.